This TCR beta chain came from a study of blood T cell repertoires in COVID-19. Looking at the study overall: Sites across the United States, Italy and Spain contributed samples from acute and convalescent COVID-19. T cells, B-cell-depleted T cells, or PBMCs supplied cDNA or gDNA.

This clone occurred a few times. Germline CDR1 reads MNHEY; CDR2 reads SVGAGI. The J segment lost 5 bases and the V segment lost 5 bases, leaving 2 bases of the junction unmatched. The CDR3 is made up of 14 amino acids. Original processing methods: Estimation of nucleated cell counts was performed using reference gene primer amplification. The protocol was immunoSEQ multiplex PCR, while the TCRdb copy is restricted to in-frame clones and leaves out a portion. That table is the source of V, J and clone size, and D and trimming were worked out from the DNA. The data hold approximately 54,000 clones, with roughly 79% observed a single time.

This TCR was sampled from a woman between 55 and 75 years old with acute or convalescent COVID-19. Sequencing used peripheral blood. The chain carries TRBV6-5 and TRBJ1-5, with 11 nucleotides matching TRBD1. CDR3 region: CASSRDRGDQPQHF. CDR3 DNA: TGTGCCAGCAGTAGGGACAGGGGGGATCAGCCCCAGCATTTT.